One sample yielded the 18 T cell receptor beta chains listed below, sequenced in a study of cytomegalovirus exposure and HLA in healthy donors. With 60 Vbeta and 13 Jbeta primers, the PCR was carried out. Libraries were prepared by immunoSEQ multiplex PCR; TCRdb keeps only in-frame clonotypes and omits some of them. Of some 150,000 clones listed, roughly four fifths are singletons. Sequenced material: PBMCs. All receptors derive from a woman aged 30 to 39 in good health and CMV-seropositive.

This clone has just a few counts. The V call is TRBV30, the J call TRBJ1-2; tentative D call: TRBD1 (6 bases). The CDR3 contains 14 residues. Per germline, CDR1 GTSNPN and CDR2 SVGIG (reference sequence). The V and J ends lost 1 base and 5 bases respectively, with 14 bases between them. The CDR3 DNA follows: TGTGCCTGGAGTGGGGACATTGCGATTTATGGCTACACCTTC. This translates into CAWSGDIAIYGYTF.

CDR3 sequence (DNA): TGCGCCAGCAGCTCGGCAGGGGGCTCCCGCAACACTGAAGCTTTCTTT. It codes for CASSSAGGSRNTEAFF. The V gene is TRBV5-1, the J gene TRBJ1-1; TRBD1 aligns across 8 bases. CDR1 SGHRS and CDR2 YFSETQ come from the germline V gene. The CDR3 is 16 residues long. Unmatched junction bases numbered 9, after V lost 3 bases and J lost 2 bases.

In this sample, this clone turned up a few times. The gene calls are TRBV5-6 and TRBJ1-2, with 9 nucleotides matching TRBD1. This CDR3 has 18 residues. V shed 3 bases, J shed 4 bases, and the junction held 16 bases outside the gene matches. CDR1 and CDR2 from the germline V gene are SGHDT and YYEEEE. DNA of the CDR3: TGTGCCAGCAGCTCCCTGGGGGGACAGGGTGTTAATGGCTATGGCTACACCTTC. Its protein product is CASSSLGGQGVNGYGYTF.

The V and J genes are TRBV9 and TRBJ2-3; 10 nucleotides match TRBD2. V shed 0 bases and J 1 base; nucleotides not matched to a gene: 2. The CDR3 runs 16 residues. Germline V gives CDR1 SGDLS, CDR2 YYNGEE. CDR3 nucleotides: TGTGCCAGCAGCGTAGCAGGGACTAGCGGCACAGATACGCAGTATTTT. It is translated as CASSVAGTSGTDTQYF.

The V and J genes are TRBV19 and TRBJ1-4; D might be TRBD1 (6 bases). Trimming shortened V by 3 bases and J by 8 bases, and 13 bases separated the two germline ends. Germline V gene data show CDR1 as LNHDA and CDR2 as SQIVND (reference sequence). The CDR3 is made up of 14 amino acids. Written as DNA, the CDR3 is TGTGCCAGTAGTATCCTCCAGGGGAACGAAAAACTGTTTTTT. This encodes CASSILQGNEKLFF.

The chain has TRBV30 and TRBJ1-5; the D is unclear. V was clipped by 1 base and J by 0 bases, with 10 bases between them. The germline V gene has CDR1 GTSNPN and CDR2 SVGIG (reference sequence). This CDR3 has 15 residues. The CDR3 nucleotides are TGTGCCTGGAGTGACAGTCTTGTTAGCAATCAGCCCCAGCATTTT. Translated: CAWSDSLVSNQPQHF.

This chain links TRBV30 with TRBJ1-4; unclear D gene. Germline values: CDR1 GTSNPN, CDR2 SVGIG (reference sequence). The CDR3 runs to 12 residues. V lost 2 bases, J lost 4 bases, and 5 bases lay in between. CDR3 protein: CAWSILNEKLFF. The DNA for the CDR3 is TGTGCCTGGAGTATACTTAATGAAAAACTGTTTTTT.

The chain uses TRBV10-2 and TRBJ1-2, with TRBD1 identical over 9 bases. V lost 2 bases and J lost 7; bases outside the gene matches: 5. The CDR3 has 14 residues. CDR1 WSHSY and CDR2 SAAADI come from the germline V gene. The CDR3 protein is CASSEVQGALGYTF. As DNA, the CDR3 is TGCGCCAGCAGTGAGGTACAGGGGGCGCTTGGCTACACCTTC.

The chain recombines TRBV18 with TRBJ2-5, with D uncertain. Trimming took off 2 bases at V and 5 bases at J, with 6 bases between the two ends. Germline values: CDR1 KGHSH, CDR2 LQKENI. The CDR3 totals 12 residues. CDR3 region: CASSPSQETQYF. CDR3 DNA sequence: TGTGCCAGCTCACCATCTCAGGAGACCCAGTACTTC.

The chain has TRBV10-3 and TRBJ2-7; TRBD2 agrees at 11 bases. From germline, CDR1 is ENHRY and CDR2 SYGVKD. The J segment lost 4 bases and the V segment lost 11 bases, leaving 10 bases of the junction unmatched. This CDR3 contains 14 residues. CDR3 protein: CAAAEASGRYEQYF. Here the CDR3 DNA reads TGTGCCGCGGCGGAGGCTAGCGGGAGGTACGAGCAGTACTTC.

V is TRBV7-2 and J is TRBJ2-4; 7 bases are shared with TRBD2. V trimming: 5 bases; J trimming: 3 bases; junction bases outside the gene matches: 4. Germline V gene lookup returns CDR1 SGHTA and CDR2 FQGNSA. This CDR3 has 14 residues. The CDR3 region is CASSTGRGKNIQYF. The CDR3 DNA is TGTGCCAGCAGCACGGGGAGGGGCAAAAACATTCAGTACTTC.

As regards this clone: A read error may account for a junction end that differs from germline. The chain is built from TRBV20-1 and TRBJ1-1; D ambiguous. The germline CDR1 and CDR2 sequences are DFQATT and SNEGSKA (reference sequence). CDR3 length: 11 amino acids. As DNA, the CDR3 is TGCAGTGCCCCTTCGGGTCAACAAACTTCCTTT. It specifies CSAPSGQQTSF.

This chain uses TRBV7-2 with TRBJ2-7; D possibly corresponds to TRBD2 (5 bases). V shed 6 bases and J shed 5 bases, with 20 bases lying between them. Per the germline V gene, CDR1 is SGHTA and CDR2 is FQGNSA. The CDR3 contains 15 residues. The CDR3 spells CASRRLSSYVHEQYF. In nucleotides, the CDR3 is TGTGCCAGCAGGCGATTATCTAGCTACGTCCACGAGCAGTACTTC.

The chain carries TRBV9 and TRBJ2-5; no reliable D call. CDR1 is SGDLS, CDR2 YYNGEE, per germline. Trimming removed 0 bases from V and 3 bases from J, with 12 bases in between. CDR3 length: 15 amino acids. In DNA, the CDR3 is TGTGCCAGCAGCGTAGGGTCAGCCCGGGAAGAGACCCAGTACTTC. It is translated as CASSVGSAREETQYF.

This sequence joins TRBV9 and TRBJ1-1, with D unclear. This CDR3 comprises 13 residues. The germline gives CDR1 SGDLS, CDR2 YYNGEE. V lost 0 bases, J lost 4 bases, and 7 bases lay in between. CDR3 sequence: CASSVVYGTEAFF. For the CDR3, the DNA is TGTGCCAGCAGCGTAGTATACGGCACTGAAGCTTTCTTT.

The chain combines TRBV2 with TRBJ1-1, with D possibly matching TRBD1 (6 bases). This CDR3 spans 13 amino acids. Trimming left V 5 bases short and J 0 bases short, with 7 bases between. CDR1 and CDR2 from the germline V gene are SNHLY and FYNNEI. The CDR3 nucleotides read TGTGCCAGCAGTACAGGGATGAACACTGAAGCTTTCTTT. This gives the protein CASSTGMNTEAFF.

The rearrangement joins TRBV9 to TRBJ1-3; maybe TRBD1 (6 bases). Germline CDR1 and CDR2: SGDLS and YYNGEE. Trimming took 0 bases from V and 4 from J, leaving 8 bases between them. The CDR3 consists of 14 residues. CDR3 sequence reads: CASSVGQGGNTIYF. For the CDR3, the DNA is TGTGCCAGCAGCGTAGGTCAGGGGGGAAACACCATATATTTT. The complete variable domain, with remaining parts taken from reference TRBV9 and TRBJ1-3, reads DSGVTQTPKHLITATGQRVTLRCSPRSGDLSVYWYQQSLDQGLQFLIQYYNGEERAKGNILERFSAQQFPDLHSELNLSSLELGDSALYFCASSVGQGGNTIYFGEGSWLTVV.

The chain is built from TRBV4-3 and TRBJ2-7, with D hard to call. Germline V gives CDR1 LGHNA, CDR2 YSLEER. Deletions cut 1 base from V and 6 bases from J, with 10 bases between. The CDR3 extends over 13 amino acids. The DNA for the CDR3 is TGCGCCAGCAGCCAAGTTGCTGGCGGCGAGCAGTACTTC. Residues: CASSQVAGGEQYF.